This T cell receptor (beta chain) came from a study of cytomegalovirus exposure and HLA in healthy donors (dated by TCRdb to 2017 to 2019). For context, the study as a whole: According to a later analysis, one platform produced both the 110 or so validation repertoires and the roughly 640 repertoires of the first cohort. The aim of the study was to test whether cataloging public T cell receptors could identify signatures of past pathogen exposure. Along with the roughly 670-subject first cohort, a separate validation cohort of more than 90 different subjects was used. To predict cytomegalovirus infection status, the study brought together high-throughput TCR immunosequencing, statistical association of individual TCRs with disease status, and machine learning. Overall study outcomes, separate from this receptor: The classifier was reported to diagnose cytomegalovirus status with high specificity and sensitivity in both the original cohort and the validation cohort. The study listed approximately 150 TCR beta chains as associated with cytomegalovirus. While some public TCRs were present in many individuals, most TCR sequences turned up only very rarely across donors. The authors suggested that the approach could potentially be generalized to other disease states and immunological phenotypes. In a later analysis, TCRs clustered in the first cohort were found to also tend to co-occur in the 120 or so validation repertoires, with 94% of cluster scores above 0. All 120 or so repertoires were used to score co-occurrence in the validation cohort in a later analysis, because that analysis had no HLA typing for the cohort. A few of the identified cytomegalovirus-associated TCR beta chains were confirmed in vitro to be specific for cytomegalovirus antigens.

Library preparation used the immunoSEQ multiplex PCR assay. Regarding the original processing steps: A statistical classification framework was developed to diagnose cytomegalovirus status using the catalog of TCR beta chain sequences. This is the immuneACCESS table as TCRdb keeps it, with only in-frame sequences that have V and J called. A part of the clones is gone; compared with another copy, unresolved V genes explain less than half, and the rest is unexplained. V and J calls and clone size are as listed in that table; D and trimming were resolved from the DNA. A total of some 150,000 clones appear in this sample, around 93% of them only once. The ten largest make up approximately 2% of the sample. From cysteine to phenylalanine, the CDR3 is 15 amino acids long. Here the CDR3 DNA is all that survives: 45 bases in frame from base 1. CDR1 and CDR2 were assigned from the germline V gene (reference sequence) as SEHNR and FQNEAQ. V was cut back by 2 bases and J by 2 bases, leaving a gap of 13 bases between them.

Comment on this clone: What antigen it recognizes has not been identified. Base-call qualities are not available, and no considerably larger clone is one nucleotide away.

The donors were included in the validation cohort of some 110 subjects, a group kept apart from the roughly 670-subject first cohort. This chain joins TRBV7-9 to TRBJ2-7; a tentative D call is TRBD1 (7 bases match). The source material was PBMCs. The sequence came from a young man in good health and CMV-seropositive. The CDR3 loop reads CASSLLGGQTYEQYF. The base sequence is TGTGCCAGCAGCTTACTCGGGGGACAGACCTACGAGCAGTACTTC. The variable domain in full, with residues beyond the CDR3 obtained from the reference TRBV7-9 and TRBJ2-7 genes, is DTGVSQNPRHKITKRGQNVTFRCDPISEHNRLYWYRQTLGQGPEFLTYFQNEAQLEKSRLLSDRFSAERPKGSFSTLEIQRTEQGDSAMYLCASSLLGGQTYEQYFGPGTRLTVT.